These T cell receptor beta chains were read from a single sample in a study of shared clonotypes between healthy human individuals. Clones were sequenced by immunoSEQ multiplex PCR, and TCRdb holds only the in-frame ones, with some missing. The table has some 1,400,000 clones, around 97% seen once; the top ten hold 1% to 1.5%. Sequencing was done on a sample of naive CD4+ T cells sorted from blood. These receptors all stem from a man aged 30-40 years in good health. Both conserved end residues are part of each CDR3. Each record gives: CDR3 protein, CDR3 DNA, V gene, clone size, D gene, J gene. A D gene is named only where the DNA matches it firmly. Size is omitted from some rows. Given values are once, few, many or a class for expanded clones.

CDR3: CASSPGTSGVREQFF; DNA: TGTGCCAGCTCACCGGGGACTAGCGGGGTCCGGGAGCAGTTCTTC; V: TRBV18; size: .; D: TRBD2; J: TRBJ2-1
CDR3: CASSLARTSGGNSYNEQFF; DNA: TGCGCCAGCAGCTTGGCCAGGACTAGCGGAGGCAACTCCTACAATGAGCAGTTCTTC; V: TRBV5-1; size: once; D: TRBD2; J: TRBJ2-1
CDR3: CASSDWARGTGELFF; DNA: TGTGCCAGCAGTGATTGGGCTAGGGGAACTGGGGAGCTGTTTTTT; V: TRBV2; size: .; D: .; J: TRBJ2-2
CDR3: CASSTDRDRLFF; DNA: TGTGCCAGCAGCACGGACCGGGACAGGCTGTTCTTC; V: TRBV11-1; size: .; D: TRBD1; J: TRBJ2-1
CDR3: CASSYSRLMSSDTQYF; DNA: TGTGCCAGCAGTTACTCGCGGTTGATGTCGTCAGATACGCAGTATTTT; V: TRBV6-5; size: .; D: .; J: TRBJ2-3
CDR3: CATQQDLNTEAFF; DNA: TGCGCCACCCAACAGGACCTGAACACTGAAGCTTTCTTT; V: TRBV4-1; size: .; D: .; J: TRBJ1-1
CDR3: CASSLWPSEYYEQYF; DNA: TGCGCCAGCAGCTTGTGGCCGAGCGAATACTACGAGCAGTACTTC; V: TRBV5-1; size: .; D: .; J: TRBJ2-7
CDR3: CASSPKASTDTQYF; DNA: TGTGCCAGCTCACCAAAAGCGAGCACAGATACGCAGTATTTT; V: TRBV18; size: .; D: .; J: TRBJ2-3
CDR3: CASTQAGQRDIQYF; DNA: TGTGCCAGCACCCAAGCTGGACAACGGGACATTCAGTACTTC; V: TRBV6-5; size: .; D: .; J: TRBJ2-4
CDR3: CASSLDGTYSGNTIYF; DNA: TGTGCCAGCAGCTTGGACGGGACGTACTCTGGAAACACCATATATTTT; V: TRBV5-4; size: .; D: .; J: TRBJ1-3
CDR3: CASSQVGTEAFF; DNA: TGTGCCAGCAGCCAAGTTGGCACTGAAGCTTTCTTT; V: TRBV14; size: .; D: .; J: TRBJ1-1
CDR3: CASSFKLGREQYF; DNA: TGTGCCAGCAGCTTTAAACTGGGTCGCGAGCAGTACTTC; V: TRBV11-2; size: .; D: .; J: TRBJ2-7
CDR3: CASSPIRTGELFF; DNA: TGTGCCAGCAGCCCCATTAGGACCGGGGAGCTGTTTTTT; V: TRBV7-9; size: .; D: .; J: TRBJ2-2
CDR3: CSVEGFGTRDYLQFF; DNA: TGCAGCGTTGAAGGTTTCGGGACAAGGGATTATTTGCAGTTCTTC; V: TRBV29-1; size: once; D: .; J: TRBJ2-1
CDR3: CASRPGTLNYGYTF; DNA: TGTGCCAGCAGGCCCGGGACACTTAACTATGGCTACACCTTC; V: TRBV28; size: .; D: .; J: TRBJ1-2
CDR3: CASSGAHEQYF; DNA: TGTGCCAGCAGTGGGGCCCACGAGCAGTACTTC; V: TRBV2; size: .; D: .; J: TRBJ2-7
CDR3: CASSIGVAMGTGELFF; DNA: TGCGCCAGCAGCATAGGGGTCGCCATGGGCACCGGGGAGCTGTTTTTT; V: TRBV5-1; size: .; D: .; J: TRBJ2-2
CDR3: CASSLGDRDEQYF; DNA: TGTGCCAGCAGCCTAGGCGACAGGGACGAGCAGTACTTC; V: TRBV11-2; size: .; D: TRBD1; J: TRBJ2-7
CDR3: CASSRRRGADTQYF; DNA: TGTGCCAGCAGCAGAAGGAGAGGGGCAGATACGCAGTATTTT; V: TRBV9; size: .; D: .; J: TRBJ2-3
CDR3: CASSRQEGRIVPQPQHF; DNA: TGTGCCAGCTCACGCCAAGAGGGCAGGATTGTCCCTCAGCCCCAGCATTTT; V: TRBV18; size: .; D: .; J: TRBJ1-5
CDR3: CASSEALLAGGQPLLDEQYF; DNA: TGTGCCAGCAGTGAGGCATTACTAGCGGGAGGGCAACCATTGTTGGACGAGCAGTACTTC; V: TRBV6-1; size: once; D: TRBD2; J: TRBJ2-7
CDR3: CASLQGARTEAFF; DNA: TGTGCCAGCTTGCAGGGGGCGAGAACTGAAGCTTTCTTT; V: TRBV18; size: .; D: TRBD1; J: TRBJ1-1
CDR3: CASSLSGGWEKLFF; DNA: TGTGCCAGCAGCTTATCGGGGGGCTGGGAAAAACTGTTTTTT; V: TRBV7-9; size: .; D: .; J: TRBJ1-4
CDR3: CASRLTGGSNQPQHF; DNA: TGTGCCAGCAGGTTGACAGGGGGAAGCAATCAGCCCCAGCATTTT; V: TRBV6-5; size: .; D: TRBD1; J: TRBJ1-5
CDR3: CASSVGGFKPQHF; DNA: TGTGCCAGCAGCGTGGGGGGGTTTAAGCCCCAGCATTTT; V: TRBV9; size: .; D: .; J: TRBJ1-5
CDR3: CASSPGQGQPQHF; DNA: TGTGCCAGTAGTCCGGGACAGGGGCAGCCCCAGCATTTT; V: TRBV19; size: .; D: TRBD1; J: TRBJ1-5
CDR3: CASGLEEDTEAFF; DNA: TGTGCTAGTGGTTTAGAGGAGGACACTGAAGCTTTCTTT; V: TRBV12-5; size: .; D: .; J: TRBJ1-1
CDR3: CASTASAYEQYF; DNA: TGTGCCAGCACGGCCAGCGCCTACGAGCAGTACTTC; V: TRBV28; size: .; D: .; J: TRBJ2-7
CDR3: CAISEGGQETQYF; DNA: TGTGCCATCAGTGAGGGCGGTCAAGAGACCCAGTACTTC; V: TRBV10-3; size: .; D: .; J: TRBJ2-5
CDR3: CASSPFSGISTDTQYF; DNA: TGTGCCAGCAGCCCATTTAGCGGGATTAGCACAGATACGCAGTATTTT; V: TRBV11-2; size: .; D: TRBD2; J: TRBJ2-3
CDR3: CASSDAGGAETQYF; DNA: TGTGCCAGCAGCGACGCAGGGGGCGCAGAGACCCAGTACTTC; V: TRBV27; size: .; D: TRBD1; J: TRBJ2-5
CDR3: CASSSAGGTGELFF; DNA: TGTGCCAGCAGCTCAGCAGGGGGGACCGGGGAGCTGTTTTTT; V: TRBV11-2; size: .; D: .; J: TRBJ2-2
CDR3: CASSFRRETIHEQYF; DNA: TGTGCCAGCAGCTTTCGGCGGGAGACTATCCACGAGCAGTACTTC; V: TRBV11-2; size: .; D: TRBD2; J: TRBJ2-7